This entry lists 25 T cell receptor beta chains sequenced from one sample in a study of T cell repertoires in cytomegalovirus infection. One entry per CDR3 protein, called by TCRdb with MiXCR from the reads. Counted here are approximately 500,000 distinct CDR3 sequences, 16% occurring once; the ten biggest clones make up 24%. Material: CD8+ T cells from PBMCs. Receptors originate from a human donor in good health (CMV status not recorded). Some clones in this sample may be carry-over from other donors' samples.

Many counts were recorded for this clonotype. The chain has TRBV7-9 and TRBJ2-7; TRBD1 agrees at 7 bases. Per germline, CDR1 SEHNR and CDR2 FQNEAQ (reference sequence). V was pared by 3 bases and J by 2 bases, with 13 bases of the junction left unmatched. The CDR3 is 17 residues long. CDR3 region: CASSFSKGKGAPYEQYF. The CDR3 DNA reads TGTGCCAGCAGCTTCTCCAAAGGAAAGGGGGCCCCCTACGAGCAGTACTTC. Together with reference TRBV7-9 and TRBJ2-7, the CDR3 gives the full variable domain: DTGVSQNPRHKITKRGQNVTFRCDPISEHNRLYWYRQTLGQGPEFLTYFQNEAQLEKSRLLSDRFSAERPKGSFSTLEIQRTEQGDSAMYLCASSFSKGKGAPYEQYFGPGTRLTVT.

This clonotype was observed at least ten times. The chain has TRBV7-8 and TRBJ1-5; D is ambiguous. V dropped 3 bases and J dropped 0 bases, with 18 bases sitting between them. Germline-derived CDR1 and CDR2 are SGHVS and FQNEAQ. This CDR3 has 18 residues. The CDR3 coding sequence is TGTGCCAGCAGCTTGGTTGGGGTGTGGAAGAATAGCAATCAGCCCCAGCATTTT. Translation gives CASSLVGVWKNSNQPQHF.

This chain joins TRBV3-1 and TRBJ2-2, with D unresolved. Between the trimmed V and J ends, which lost 4 bases and 8 bases, there was a span of 8 bases. In germline, CDR1 is LGHDT, CDR2 YNNKEL (reference sequence). CDR3 length equals 12 residues. The CDR3 region is CASSLSLGELFF. CDR3 bases: TGTGCCAGCAGCCTCTCCCTAGGGGAGCTGTTTTTT.

This clonotype was seen a handful of times. V usage is TRBV7-9 and J usage is TRBJ2-1; 12 positions match TRBD1. In germline, CDR1 is SEHNR, CDR2 FQNEAQ (reference sequence). After removal of 5 bases from V and 9 bases from J, the junction contained 8 bases not matched to a gene. The CDR3 has 15 residues. The CDR3 is CASSPPGQGAGEQFF. CDR3 nucleotides: TGTGCCAGCAGCCCTCCGGGACAGGGGGCAGGTGAGCAGTTCTTC.

This clonotype was picked up a small number of times. The chain recombines TRBV9 with TRBJ2-7; D is undetermined. CDR3 size: 13 residues. Looked up from germline, CDR1 is SGDLS and CDR2 is YYNGEE. V lost 3 bases, J lost 5 bases, and 12 bases lay in between. DNA for the CDR3: TGTGCCAGCAGCGAGAAGGGTACCCACGAGCAGTACTTC. Its protein is CASSEKGTHEQYF.

This clonotype was detected many times. V is TRBV12-3 or TRBV12-4 and J is TRBJ1-1, with D maybe TRBD1 (5 bases). The CDR3 runs 15 residues. V dropped 3 bases and J dropped 0 bases, with 11 bases sitting between them. CDR3 region: CASSFQRGMNTEAFF. The CDR3 region has the DNA TGTGCCAGCAGTTTTCAACGGGGGATGAACACTGAAGCTTTCTTT.

A few counts support this clonotype. The CDR3 DNA reads as TGTGCCAGCAGTAGGGGGATGGCAGTCGCTAGCGGCCCCGAGCAGTACTTC. This translates into CASSRGMAVASGPEQYF. The rearrangement links TRBV2 to TRBJ2-7; a possible D gene is TRBD2 (7 bases). Germline V gene data show CDR1 as SNHLY and CDR2 as FYNNEI. Between the trimmed V and J ends, which lost 5 bases and 6 bases, there was a span of 26 bases. CDR3 length: 17 amino acids.

The genes are TRBV3-1 and TRBJ2-7; 8 nucleotides agree with TRBD1. CDR3 length: 16 residues. The trim removed 1 base at V and 3 bases at J, leaving 8 bases unmatched. CDR1 and CDR2 (germline): LGHDT, YNNKEL (reference sequence). Here the CDR3 reads CASSQASRQGYYEQYF. CDR3 coding DNA: TGTGCCAGCAGCCAAGCTTCCAGACAGGGGTACTACGAGCAGTACTTC.

This chain uses TRBV28 with TRBJ2-7, with D perhaps matching TRBD1 (5 bases). Germline-derived CDR1 and CDR2 are MDHEN and SYDVKM. The CDR3 covers 16 residues. Trimming took off 6 bases at V and 3 bases at J, with 21 bases between the two ends. CDR3 region: CASSGRGAGWDYEQYF. The CDR3 coding sequence is TGTGCCAGCAGCGGACGTGGGGCCGGTTGGGACTACGAGCAGTACTTC. Full variable domain (missing parts from reference TRBV28 and TRBJ2-7): DVKVTQSSRYLVKRTGEKVFLECVQDMDHENMFWYRQDPGLGLRLIYFSYDVKMKEKGDIPEGYSVSREKKERFSLILESASTNQTSMYLCASSGRGAGWDYEQYFGPGTRLTVT.

The V call is TRBV7-2, the J call TRBJ2-1, with D possibly matching TRBD1 (5 bases). The CDR3 covers 17 residues. Trimming left V 3 bases short and J 8 bases short, with 23 bases between. The germline V gene has CDR1 SGHTA and CDR2 FQGNSA. The CDR3: CASSFNGGRVVFDEQFF. The CDR3 DNA reads TGTGCCAGCAGCTTCAATGGTGGCAGGGTTGTTTTCGATGAGCAGTTCTTC. The full variable domain, with the rest looked up from reference TRBV7-2 and TRBJ2-1, is GAGVSQSPSNKVTEKGKDVELRCDPISGHTALYWYRQSLGQGLEFLIYFQGNSAPDKSGLPSDRFSAERTGGSVSTLTIQRTQQEDSAVYLCASSFNGGRVVFDEQFFGPGTRLTVL.

The chain has TRBV7-9 and TRBJ1-5, with D perhaps TRBD1 (6 bases). This CDR3 is 15 amino acids long. V shed 1 base and J shed 4 bases, with 11 bases lying between them. CDR1 is SEHNR, CDR2 FQNEAQ, per germline (reference sequence). The CDR3 bases are TGTGCCAGCAGCTTAGAGGGGGAATTTAATCAGCCCCAGCATTTT. As protein: CASSLEGEFNQPQHF.

At least ten counts were recorded for this clonotype. The rearrangement uses TRBV20-1 and TRBJ2-7; D not resolved. Germline CDR1 and CDR2: DFQATT and SNEGSKA (reference sequence). The ends were cut back, 0 bases at V and 1 base at J, with 10 bases in the middle. CDR3 length: 14 residues. CDR3 amino acids: CSARDLNSSYEQYF. CDR3 nucleotides: TGCAGTGCTAGAGATTTAAACAGTTCCTACGAGCAGTACTTC.

In this sample, this clonotype turned up many times. This chain joins TRBV10-3 and TRBJ2-5; 10 bases match TRBD2. This CDR3 region has 15 residues. In germline, CDR1 is ENHRY, CDR2 SYGVKD. The ends lost 6 bases at V and 1 base at J; junction bases unmatched: 5. CDR3 sequence reads: CAISLAGASQETQYF. The CDR3 nucleotides are TGTGCCATCAGCCTAGCGGGGGCCAGCCAAGAGACCCAGTACTTC.

This chain uses TRBV27 with TRBJ1-3; no firm D call. This CDR3 is built from 11 residues. V lost 11 bases to trimming and J lost 4 bases, with 9 bases between them. Germline V gene data show CDR1 as MNHEY and CDR2 as SMNVEV (reference sequence). CDR3 sequence reads: CAARVGNTIYF. The CDR3 bases are TGTGCCGCCCGCGTCGGAAACACCATATATTTT.

The V call is TRBV19, the J call TRBJ2-1; 7 positions match TRBD1. The CDR3 is 16 residues long. The V and J ends lost 2 bases and 6 bases, in that order; junction bases with no gene match: 10. Germline V gene sequence: CDR1 LNHDA, CDR2 SQIVND (reference sequence). CDR3 loop: CASSITGQPSPNEQFF. The CDR3 DNA reads as TGTGCCAGTAGTATAACGGGACAGCCCTCCCCCAATGAGCAGTTCTTC. Combining the CDR3 with reference TRBV19 and TRBJ2-1 gives the whole variable domain DGGITQSPKYLFRKEGQNVTLSCEQNLNHDAMYWYRQDPGQGLRLIYYSQIVNDFQKGDIAEGYSVSREKKESFPLTVTSAQKNPTAFYLCASSITGQPSPNEQFFGPGTRLTVL.

V usage is TRBV3-1 and J usage is TRBJ1-4; D gene uncertain. Germline CDR1 and CDR2: LGHDT and YNNKEL (reference sequence). The CDR3 length is 16 residues. Between the trimmed V and J ends, which lost 0 bases and 4 bases, there was a span of 12 bases. DNA of the CDR3: TGTGCCAGCAGCCAAGATGGGGAGGGCCTTAATGAAAAACTGTTTTTT. This gives the protein CASSQDGEGLNEKLFF.

This clonotype was seen just once. The CDR3 DNA follows: TGCGCCAGCAGTGAAGCGAGAGGGAACAATGAGCAGTTCTTC. Amino acids: CASSEARGNNEQFF. The chain combines TRBV10-1 with TRBJ2-1, with D possibly being TRBD2 (5 bases). Trimming shortened V by 3 bases and J by 5 bases, and 11 bases separated the two germline ends. The CDR3 totals 14 residues. Germline V gene sequence: CDR1 WNHNN, CDR2 SYGVQD (reference sequence).

The chain is built from TRBV3-1 and TRBJ2-5; 10 bases align to TRBD2. CDR3 length equals 15 residues. CDR1 is LGHDT, CDR2 YNNKEL, per germline (reference sequence). The V segment lost 4 bases and the J segment 5 bases; nucleotides outside the gene matches: 7. CDR3 residues: CASSRLAGRAETQYF. The CDR3, as DNA: TGTGCCAGCAGCCGACTAGCGGGTCGCGCGGAGACCCAGTACTTC.

Many counts were recorded for this clonotype. V usage is TRBV7-2 and J usage is TRBJ2-1; D possibly corresponds to TRBD2 (8 bases). V lost 5 bases and J 5 bases, leaving 16 bases between the germline ends. This CDR3 is 15 amino acids long. The V gene's germline CDR1 is SGHTA and CDR2 FQGNSA. CDR3: CASSPGRGPNNEQFF. The CDR3 region has the DNA TGTGCCAGCAGCCCCGGGAGGGGGCCGAACAATGAGCAGTTCTTC.

V is TRBV25-1 and J is TRBJ1-1; TRBD1 matches 7 bases. V shed 0 bases and J 3 bases; nucleotides not matched to a gene: 7. The CDR3 length is 16 residues. Germline CDR1 MGHDK, CDR2 SYGVNS. CDR3 sequence (DNA): TGTGCCAGCAGTGAATACCCGAGGGGGCAGCACACTGAAGCTTTCTTT. This sequence encodes CASSEYPRGQHTEAFF.

J is TRBJ1-1 and V is TRBV6-1; D call uncertain. The V end was cut by 4 bases, the J end by 5 bases, with 14 bases between. CDR3 size: 14 residues. CDR1 is MNHNS, CDR2 SASEGT, per germline. CDR3 region: CASSGLGPRTEAFF. CDR3 in DNA: TGTGCCAGCAGTGGGTTGGGTCCGAGGACTGAAGCTTTCTTT.

This clonotype was seen a few times. The chain links TRBV28 to TRBJ2-2; D is undetermined. This CDR3 contains 13 residues. CDR1 and CDR2 (germline): MDHEN, SYDVKM. V was clipped by 7 bases and J by 1 base, with 7 bases between them. CDR3 protein: CASMSENTGELFF. In DNA, the CDR3 is TGTGCCAGCATGTCGGAGAACACCGGGGAGCTGTTTTTT.

This clonotype has more than one count but fewer than ten. Lacking the conserved final phenylalanine or tryptophan, this CDR3 likely reflects a read error. The DNA is left out, because the CDR3 cannot be placed on it with certainty; the CDR3 is given as TCRdb lists it. The J gene is TRBJ2-3, the V gene TRBV2. The V gene's germline CDR1 is SNHLY and CDR2 FYNNEI. A total of 10 residues make up the CDR3, ends included. Here the CDR3 reads CASSENVFTL.

This chain joins TRBV18 and TRBJ2-2; possibly TRBD2 for D (6 bases). Per germline, CDR1 KGHSH and CDR2 LQKENI. The V gene lost 1 base and the J gene lost 3 bases, with 15 bases spanning the gap. The CDR3 spans 17 residues. In DNA, the CDR3 is TGTGCCAGCTCACCACGCGAACGCGGGGCGTACACCGGGGAGCTGTTTTTT. It encodes CASSPRERGAYTGELFF.

This clonotype was counted many times. For the CDR3, the DNA is TGTGCCAGCAGCCCGACTAGCGGGAGCCAAGAGACCCAGTACTTC. This codes for CASSPTSGSQETQYF. The chain joins TRBV7-3 to TRBJ2-5, with 12 positions matching TRBD2. The germline V gene encodes CDR1 SGHTA and CDR2 FQGTGA. This CDR3 is 15 amino acids long. Trimming at V came to 5 bases and at J to 1 base, leaving 2 bases not matched to a gene.